This T cell receptor (beta chain) was identified in a study of CD8+ T cells in alopecia areata. Regarding treatment: oral pan-JAK inhibitor, 5-10 mg twice daily. J lost 3 bases, V lost 6 bases, and 10 bases had no gene match. Germline loops: CDR1 MNHEY, CDR2 SMNVEV (reference sequence). This CDR3 is 15 amino acids long. Study-wide findings and caveats: Mice showed clearer TCR sharing than patients did, a gap that was possibly HLA-related. Researchers report lesional scalp, most notably alopecia totalis/universalis, outstripped normal scalp in clonality. Both scalp clonality and the expanded CD8+ clones among the top 100 showed a significant decrease with tofacitinib.

About this clone: Its specificity is not known.

Following RNA extraction, reverse transcription yielded cDNA that acted as the sequencing template. The method was immunoSEQ multiplex PCR; TCRdb's version includes in-frame clones alone and lacks a portion of them. The table has approximately 300,000 clones, 58% seen once. The V call is TRBV27, the J call TRBJ2-7; 8 bases agree with TRBD1. The sample here was CD4+ T cells sorted from blood, taken at week 24, from a patient treated with tofacitinib. This clonotype originated in a human donor with alopecia areata. CDR3 nucleotides: TGTGCCAGCAGCACCCAGGGGGCAGGTTACTACGAGCAGTACTTC. Its translation is CASSTQGAGYYEQYF.